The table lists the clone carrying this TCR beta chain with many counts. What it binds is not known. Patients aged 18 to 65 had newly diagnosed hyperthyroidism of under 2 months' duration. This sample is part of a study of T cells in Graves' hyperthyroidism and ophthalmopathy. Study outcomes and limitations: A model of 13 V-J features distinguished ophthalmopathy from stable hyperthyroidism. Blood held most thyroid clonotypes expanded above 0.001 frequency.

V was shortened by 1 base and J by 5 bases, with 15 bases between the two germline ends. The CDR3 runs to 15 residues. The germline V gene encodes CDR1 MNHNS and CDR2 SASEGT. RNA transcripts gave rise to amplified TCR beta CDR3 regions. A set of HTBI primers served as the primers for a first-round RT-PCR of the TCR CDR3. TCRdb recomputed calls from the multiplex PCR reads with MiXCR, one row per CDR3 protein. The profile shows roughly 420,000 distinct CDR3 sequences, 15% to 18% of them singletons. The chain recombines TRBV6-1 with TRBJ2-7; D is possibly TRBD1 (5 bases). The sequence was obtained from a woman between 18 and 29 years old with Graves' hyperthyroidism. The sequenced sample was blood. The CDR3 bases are TGTGCCAGCAGTGAAGAAGCCACAGGTGTTGACGAGCAGTACTTC. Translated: CASSEEATGVDEQYF.